The text below deals with one TCR beta chain. Its target is not known. The libraries of TRB cDNA were constructed through 5' RACE using UMI labels. No DNA is given; TCRdb re-called the 5' RACE reads and lists each CDR3 protein once. Its listing shows 150,000 or so distinct CDR3 sequences. CDR3 length equals 15 residues. This specimen belongs to a study of CXCR3-negative and CXCR3-positive naive CD8 T cells. Findings of the study overall: CXCR3-negative naive cells had less hydrophobic TRB CDR3s than did CXCR3-positive naive cells. The study found CXCR3 expression partially decreased after cryopreservation and ran most assays on fresh PBMCs. Naive CXCR3-negative and CXCR3-positive cells had similar TRBV-TRBJ usage; memory differed.

The sequence derives from a human donor in good health. Some clones in this sample may be carry-over from other donors' samples. The sequencing sample was made of naive CXCR3+ CD8+ T cells from blood. As for subset: CD45RO-CCR7+CD27+CD95- naive CD8+ T cells expressing CXCR3 (TNR3+). The chain uses TRBV12-3 or TRBV12-4 and TRBJ2-2; the D gene TCRdb calls, TRBD2, cannot be checked with no DNA. The CDR3 sequence: CASTSGRRNTGELFF.